The next 3 T cell receptor beta chains were all read from a single sample in a study of identical twins. TCRdb fed the 5' RACE reads into MiXCR, producing one record per CDR3 protein. The top ten clones hold 1.5% to 2% of a sample with hundreds of thousands of distinct CDR3 sequences, around 6% of them seen once. The sequenced sample was naive T cells sorted from blood. These receptor sequences come from a man aged 18 to 35 in good health.

The genes are TRBV11-2 and TRBJ2-7, with 8 bases identical to TRBD2. CDR1 SGHAT and CDR2 FQNNGV come from the germline V gene. V lost 1 base to trimming and J lost 0 bases; unmatched junction nucleotides: 8. CDR3 length equals 17 residues. The chain's CDR3 is CASSLVYSGIHSYEQYV. In DNA, the CDR3 is TGTGCCAGCAGCTTAGTCTATAGCGGGATCCACTCCTACGAGCAGTACGTC.

At least ten counts were recorded for this clonotype. J is TRBJ2-1 and V is TRBV29-1; 10 bases agree with TRBD2. V shed 3 bases and J 3 bases; nucleotides not matched to a gene: 5. This CDR3 spans 15 amino acids. Germline V gives CDR1 SQVTM, CDR2 ANQGSEA. In DNA form, the CDR3 reads TGCAGCGTTGAGTCTAGCGGGAGAGGCTACAATGAGCAGTTCTTC. Its protein product is CSVESSGRGYNEQFF.

The genes are TRBV7-2 and TRBJ2-5; the D gene is possibly TRBD1 (6 bases). Deletions cut 5 bases from V and 4 bases from J, with 14 bases between. This CDR3 has 14 residues. CDR1 is SGHTA, CDR2 FQGNSA, per germline. Written as DNA, the CDR3 is TGTGCCAGCAGCCGAAACAGGGCGGGAGAGACCCAGTACTTC. Its translation: CASSRNRAGETQYF.